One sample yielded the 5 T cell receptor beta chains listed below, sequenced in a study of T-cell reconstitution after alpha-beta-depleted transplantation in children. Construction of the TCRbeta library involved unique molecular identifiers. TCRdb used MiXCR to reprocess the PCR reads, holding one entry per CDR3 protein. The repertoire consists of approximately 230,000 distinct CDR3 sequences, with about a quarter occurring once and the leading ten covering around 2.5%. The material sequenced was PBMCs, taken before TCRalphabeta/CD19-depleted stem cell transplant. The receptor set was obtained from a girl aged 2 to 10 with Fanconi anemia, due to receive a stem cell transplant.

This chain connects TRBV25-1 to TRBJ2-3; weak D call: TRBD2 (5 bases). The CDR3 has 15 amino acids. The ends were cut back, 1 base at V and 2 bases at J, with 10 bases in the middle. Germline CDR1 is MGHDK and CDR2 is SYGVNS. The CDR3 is CASSEWARATDTQYF. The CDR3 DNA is TGTGCCAGCAGTGAATGGGCGCGGGCCACAGATACGCAGTATTTT.

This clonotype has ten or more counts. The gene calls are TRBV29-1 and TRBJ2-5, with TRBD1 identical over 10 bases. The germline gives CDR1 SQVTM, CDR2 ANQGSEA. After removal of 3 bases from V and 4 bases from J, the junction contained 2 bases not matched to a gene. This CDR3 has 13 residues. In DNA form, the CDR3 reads TGCAGCGTTGATAGGACAGGGGGAGAGACCCAGTACTTC. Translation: CSVDRTGGETQYF.

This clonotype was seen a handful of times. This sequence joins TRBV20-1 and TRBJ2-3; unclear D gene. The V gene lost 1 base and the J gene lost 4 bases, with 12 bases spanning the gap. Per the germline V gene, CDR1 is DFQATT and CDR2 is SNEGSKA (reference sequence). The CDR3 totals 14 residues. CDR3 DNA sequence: TGCAGTGCTAGAGCACACTCGGGTCCAGATACGCAGTATTTT. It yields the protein CSARAHSGPDTQYF.

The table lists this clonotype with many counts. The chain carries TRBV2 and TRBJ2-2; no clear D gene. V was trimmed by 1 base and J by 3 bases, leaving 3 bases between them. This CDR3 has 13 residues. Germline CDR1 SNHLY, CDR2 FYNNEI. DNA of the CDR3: TGTGCCAGCAGTGAAGGATACACCGGGGAGCTGTTTTTT. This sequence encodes CASSEGYTGELFF. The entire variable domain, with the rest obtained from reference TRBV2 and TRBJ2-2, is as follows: EPEVTQTPSHQVTQMGQEVILRCVPISNHLYFYWYRQILGQKVEFLVSFYNNEISEKSEIFDDQFSVERPDGSNFTLKIRSTKLEDSAMYFCASSEGYTGELFFGEGSRLTVL.

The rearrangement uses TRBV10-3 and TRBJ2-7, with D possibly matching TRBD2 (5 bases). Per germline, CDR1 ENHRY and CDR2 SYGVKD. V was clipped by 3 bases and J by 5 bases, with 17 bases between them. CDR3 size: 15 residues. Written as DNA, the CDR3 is TGTGCCATCAGTGATTGGACTGCAAATGAAGACGAGCAGTACTTC. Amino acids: CAISDWTANEDEQYF.